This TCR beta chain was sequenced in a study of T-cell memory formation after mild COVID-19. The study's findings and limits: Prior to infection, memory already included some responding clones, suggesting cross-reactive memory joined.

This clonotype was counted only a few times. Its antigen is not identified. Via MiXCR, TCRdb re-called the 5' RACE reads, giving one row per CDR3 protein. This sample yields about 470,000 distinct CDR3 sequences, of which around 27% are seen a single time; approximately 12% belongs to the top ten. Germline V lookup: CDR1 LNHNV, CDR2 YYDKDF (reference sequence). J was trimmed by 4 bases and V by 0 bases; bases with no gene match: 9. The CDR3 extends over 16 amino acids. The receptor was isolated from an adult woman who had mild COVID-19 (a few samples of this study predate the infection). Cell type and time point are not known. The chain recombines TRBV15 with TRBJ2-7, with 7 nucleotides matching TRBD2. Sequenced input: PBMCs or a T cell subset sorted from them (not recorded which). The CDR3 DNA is TGTGCCACCAGCAGAGATCTGGCTAGCGGTTCTTACGAGCAGTACTTC. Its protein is CATSRDLASGSYEQYF.